The 15 T cell receptor beta chains given below trace back to one sample, sequenced in a study of metastatic and nonmetastatic thyroid tumors. Treatment of any kind had been given to no patient before thyroid surgery. TCRdb ran MiXCR on the PCR reads. This repertoire shows 20,000 to 25,000 clones, roughly 15% found once; its top ten account for about 10%. The sample taken for sequencing was tumor tissue. These receptors came from a female donor with papillary thyroid cancer or a benign thyroid nodule (not recorded which). Some clones in this sample may be carry-over from other donors' samples.

Relative to its sample, this clone is medium-sized. The chain is built from TRBV6-1 and TRBJ2-1, with 8 bases matching TRBD2. The ends lost 5 bases at V and 2 bases at J; junction bases unmatched: 5. Germline lookup yields CDR1 MNHNS and CDR2 SASEGT. There are 15 residues in the CDR3. The CDR3 sequence is CASSLGGAAYNEQFF. CDR3 in DNA: TGTGCCAGCAGTCTCGGGGGGGCCGCCTACAATGAGCAGTTCTTC.

This clone was seen many times. J is TRBJ1-6 and V is TRBV4-2; 9 bases are shared with TRBD1. The CDR3 is 17 amino acids. The V segment lost 4 bases and the J segment 2 bases; nucleotides outside the gene matches: 6. Germline loops: CDR1 LGHNA, CDR2 YNFKEQ. The CDR3, as DNA: TGTGCCAGCAGCCCTCGGACAGGGGCAACCTATAATTCACCCCTCCACTTT. Its protein product is CASSPRTGATYNSPLHF.

This clone occurred many times. The J gene is TRBJ2-7, the V gene TRBV2, with D possibly TRBD2 on 7 matching bases. This CDR3 is built from 16 residues. Between the trimmed V and J ends, which lost 3 bases and 2 bases, there was a span of 17 bases. CDR1 is SNHLY, CDR2 FYNNEI, per germline. The CDR3, as DNA: TGTGCCAGCAGTGACCGGGGAGGGGGTACACCCTACGAGCAGTACTTC. This sequence encodes CASSDRGGGTPYEQYF.

This clone was recorded at least ten times. The V call is TRBV30, the J call TRBJ1-1; D ambiguous. Per the germline V gene, CDR1 is GTSNPN and CDR2 is SVGIG (reference sequence). The CDR3 consists of 15 residues. Trimming cost V 2 bases and J 6 bases, with 19 bases left between them. In DNA form, the CDR3 reads TGTGCCTGGAGTTGGCGCGTTCGAGTTCGGCCTGAAGCTTTCTTT. Its protein product is CAWSWRVRVRPEAFF.

This clone was seen at least ten times. The rearrangement joins TRBV20-1 to TRBJ2-2, with TRBD2 matching 8 bases. V was pared by 0 bases and J by 3 bases, with 3 bases of the junction left unmatched. Germline loops: CDR1 DFQATT, CDR2 SNEGSKA (reference sequence). The CDR3 is 15 amino acids. The CDR3 region has the DNA TGCAGTGCTAGAGATTTCGGGAGGGACACCGGGGAGCTGTTTTTT. It codes for CSARDFGRDTGELFF.

This clone came up many times. The chain combines TRBV19 with TRBJ1-3; D unclear. From germline, CDR1 is LNHDA and CDR2 SQIVND (reference sequence). V lost 7 bases and J 1 base, leaving 11 bases between the germline ends. CDR3 length: 14 amino acids. The CDR3 region has the DNA TGTGCCAGTACCATATGGGGATCTGGAAACACCATATATTTT. Its protein product is CASTIWGSGNTIYF.

This clone was counted many times. V is TRBV19 and J is TRBJ1-1; D remains ambiguous. The length of the CDR3 is 13 residues. The germline V and J ends were trimmed by 0 bases and 5 bases, with 7 bases remaining between them. CDR1 and CDR2 from the germline V gene are LNHDA and SQIVND (reference sequence). The CDR3 reads CASSIDPRTEAFF. The CDR3 nucleotides are TGTGCCAGTAGTATAGACCCAAGGACTGAAGCTTTCTTT.

This clone was seen at least ten times. The chain recombines TRBV3-1 with TRBJ2-2; 7 bases fit TRBD2. Germline CDR1 is LGHDT and CDR2 is YNNKEL (reference sequence). The V and J ends lost 1 base and 4 bases, in that order; junction bases with no gene match: 9. The CDR3 consists of 17 residues. The chain's CDR3 is CASSQVGLGWGTGELFF. The CDR3 nucleotides are TGTGCCAGCAGCCAAGTTGGACTAGGATGGGGCACCGGGGAGCTGTTTTTT.

This clone was found many times. This chain connects TRBV4-1 to TRBJ1-2; D is ambiguous. Germline assignment: CDR1 MGHRA and CDR2 YSYEKL. The CDR3 is 16 residues long. The V gene lost 2 bases and the J gene lost 4 bases, with 17 bases spanning the gap. The CDR3 sequence: CASSQSRTASGYGYTF. CDR3 nucleotides: TGCGCCAGCAGCCAATCCCGGACGGCCTCGGGCTATGGCTACACCTTC.

There are many counts of this clone. The chain links TRBV2 to TRBJ2-3, with 14 bases aligning to TRBD2. Germline CDR1 is SNHLY and CDR2 is FYNNEI. With 4 bases clipped from V and 6 bases from J, the junction kept 9 bases outside the gene matches. This CDR3 contains 17 residues. CDR3 nucleotide sequence: TGTGCCAGCAGTGCGGGACTAGCGGGGGCAGGTGGGGATACGCAGTATTTT. This gives the protein CASSAGLAGAGGDTQYF.

Ten or more counts support this clone. The genes are TRBV7-3 and TRBJ2-3, with 10 bases identical to TRBD2. V shed 5 bases, J shed 1 base, and the junction held 12 bases outside the gene matches. The germline V gene encodes CDR1 SGHTA and CDR2 FQGTGA. The CDR3 contains 18 residues. The CDR3 DNA reads as TGTGCCAGCAGCCAAGCGGGGGGGCCACAATACGGCACAGATACGCAGTATTTT. Its protein product is CASSQAGGPQYGTDTQYF.

This clone was observed at least ten times. The chain combines TRBV28 with TRBJ1-2, with D unresolved. The CDR3 length is 11 residues. The germline V gene encodes CDR1 MDHEN and CDR2 SYDVKM. Trimming cost V 5 bases and J 3 bases, with 4 bases left between them. CDR3 sequence reads: CASSEDYGYTF. DNA for the CDR3: TGTGCCAGCAGTGAGGACTATGGCTACACCTTC.

This clone was counted at least ten times. The rearrangement joins TRBV19 to TRBJ2-1; no clear D gene. CDR1 and CDR2 (germline): LNHDA, SQIVND (reference sequence). V was trimmed by 6 bases and J by 0 bases, leaving 9 bases between them. The CDR3 loop spans 14 amino acids. As DNA, the CDR3 is TGTGCCAGTAGAAGCCCCCCCTCCTACAATGAGCAGTTCTTC. This encodes CASRSPPSYNEQFF.

This clone was detected many times. The chain joins TRBV20-1 to TRBJ2-1; 8 bases fit TRBD2. This CDR3 contains 14 residues. V trimming: 4 bases; J trimming: 6 bases; junction bases outside the gene matches: 8. The germline V gene encodes CDR1 DFQATT and CDR2 SNEGSKA (reference sequence). CDR3 nucleotides: TGCAGTGCTACTCCCGGGACTAGTATCAATGAGCAGTTCTTC. It yields the protein CSATPGTSINEQFF.

By share, this clone counts as medium-sized. V gene TRBV20-1 combines with J gene TRBJ2-7; D perhaps matches TRBD1 (6 bases). V gave up 3 bases and J gave up 4 bases, with 13 bases separating them. CDR1 is DFQATT, CDR2 SNEGSKA, per germline (reference sequence). This CDR3 is built from 13 residues. In DNA form, the CDR3 reads TGCAGTGCTAGTTTGGGACACACATACGAGCAGTACTTC. Amino acids: CSASLGHTYEQYF.